What follows are 2 T cell receptor beta chains derived from one specimen sequenced in a study of shared clonotypes between healthy human individuals. Terminally differentiated effector memory CD45RA+ cells were left out of the naive CD8 fraction, which was CD45RO-negative and positively selected for CCR7. Method: immunoSEQ multiplex PCR; TCRdb's copy keeps in-frame clones and lacks some. This table holds around 2,000,000 clones, around 93% found once. Sequenced sample: naive CD8+ T cells from PBMCs. The receptors shown here come from a man between 18 and 29 years old in good health. Some clones in this sample may be carry-over from other donors' samples.

CDR3 loop: CASSLTPLGHNEQFF. The CDR3, as DNA: TGTGCCAGCAGCTTAACCCCCTTGGGGCACAATGAGCAGTTCTTC. The J gene is TRBJ2-1, the V gene TRBV7-3; possibly TRBD1 for D (5 bases). CDR1 is SGHTA, CDR2 FQGTGA, per germline. CDR3 length: 15 amino acids. The germline V and J ends were trimmed by 0 bases and 5 bases, with 11 bases remaining between them.

DNA of the CDR3: TGTGCCAGCACGACAGGGGGCGACCAAGAGACCCAGTACTTC. Its translation is CASTTGGDQETQYF. The chain has TRBV28 and TRBJ2-5; 10 bases are shared with TRBD1. Losses at the gene ends were 7 bases for V and 0 bases for J; bases not matched to a gene: 2. The germline V gene encodes CDR1 MDHEN and CDR2 SYDVKM. CDR3 length: 14 residues. Combining the CDR3 with reference TRBV28 and TRBJ2-5 gives the whole variable domain DVKVTQSSRYLVKRTGEKVFLECVQDMDHENMFWYRQDPGLGLRLIYFSYDVKMKEKGDIPEGYSVSREKKERFSLILESASTNQTSMYLCASTTGGDQETQYFGPGTRLLVL.